This TCR beta chain was captured in a study of OX40 agonist ivuxolimab in advanced cancers. The CDR3 totals 16 residues. Germline trimming cut 5 bases from V and 2 bases from J; bases unmatched to any gene: 8. Germline V lookup: CDR1 SGHVS, CDR2 FNYEAQ. The repertoire was sequenced with immunoSEQ multiplex PCR; TCRdb's copy has only in-frame clones and lacks some. The sample lists some 57,000 clones, roughly 90% occurring once. Material: CD4+ or CD8+ T cells sorted from blood, obtained in a trial of the OX40 agonist ivuxolimab. The gene calls are TRBV7-6 and TRBJ2-3, with 9 bases identical to TRBD2. The sequence derives from an adult with an advanced solid tumor such as melanoma, head and neck, liver or kidney cancer. The CDR3 DNA follows: TGTGCCAGCAGCAGCAGAGCGGGGGGACTCACAGATACGCAGTATTTT. As protein: CASSSRAGGLTDTQYF.